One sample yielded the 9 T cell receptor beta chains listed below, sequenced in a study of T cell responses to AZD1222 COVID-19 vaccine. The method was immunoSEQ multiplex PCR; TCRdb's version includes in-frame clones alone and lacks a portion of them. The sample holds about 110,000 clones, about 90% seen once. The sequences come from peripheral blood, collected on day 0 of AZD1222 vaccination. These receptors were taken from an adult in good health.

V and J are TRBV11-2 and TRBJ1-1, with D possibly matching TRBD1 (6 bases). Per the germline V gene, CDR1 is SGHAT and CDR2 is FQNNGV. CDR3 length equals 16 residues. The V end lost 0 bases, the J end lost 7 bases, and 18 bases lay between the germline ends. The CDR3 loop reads CASSLDVRGGRNEAFF. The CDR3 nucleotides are TGTGCCAGCAGCTTAGATGTTAGGGGGGGCCGGAATGAAGCTTTCTTT.

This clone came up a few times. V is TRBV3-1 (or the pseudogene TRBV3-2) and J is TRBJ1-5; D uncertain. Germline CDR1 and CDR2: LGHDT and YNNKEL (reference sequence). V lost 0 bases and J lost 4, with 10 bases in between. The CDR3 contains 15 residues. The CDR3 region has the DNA TGTGCCAGCAGCCAAGATTACGGGCCTAATCAGCCCCAGCATTTT. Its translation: CASSQDYGPNQPQHF.

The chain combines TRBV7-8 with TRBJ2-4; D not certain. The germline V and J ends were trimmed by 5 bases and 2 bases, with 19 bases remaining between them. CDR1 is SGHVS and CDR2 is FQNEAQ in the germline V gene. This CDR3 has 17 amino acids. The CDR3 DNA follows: TGTGCCAGCAGCCTCCCACTTAGGATTAACACCAAAAACATTCAGTACTTC. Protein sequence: CASSLPLRINTKNIQYF.

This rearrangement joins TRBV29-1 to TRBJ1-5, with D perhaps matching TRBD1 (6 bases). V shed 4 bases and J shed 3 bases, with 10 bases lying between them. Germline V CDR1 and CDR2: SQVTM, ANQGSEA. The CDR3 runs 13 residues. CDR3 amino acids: CSVVTGINQPQHF. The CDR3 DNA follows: TGCAGCGTTGTCACAGGGATCAATCAGCCCCAGCATTTT.

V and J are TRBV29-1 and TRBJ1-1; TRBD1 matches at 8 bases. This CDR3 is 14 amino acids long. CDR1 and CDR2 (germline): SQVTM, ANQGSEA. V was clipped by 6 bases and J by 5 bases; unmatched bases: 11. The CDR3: CSVKDRAHGTEAFF. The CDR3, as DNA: TGCAGCGTAAAGGACAGGGCCCACGGTACTGAAGCTTTCTTT.

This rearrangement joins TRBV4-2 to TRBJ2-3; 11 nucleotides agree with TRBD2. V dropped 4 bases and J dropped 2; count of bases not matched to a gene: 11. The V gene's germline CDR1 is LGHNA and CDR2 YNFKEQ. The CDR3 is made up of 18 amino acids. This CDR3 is CASSRFGTSGSITDTQYF. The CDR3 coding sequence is TGTGCCAGCAGCCGTTTCGGGACTAGCGGTTCTATCACAGATACGCAGTATTTT.

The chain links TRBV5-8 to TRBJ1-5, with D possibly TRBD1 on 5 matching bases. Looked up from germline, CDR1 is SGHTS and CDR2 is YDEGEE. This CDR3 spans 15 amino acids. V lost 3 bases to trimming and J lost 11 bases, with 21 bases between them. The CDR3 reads CASSSDGGPSRSQHF. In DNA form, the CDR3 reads TGTGCCAGCAGCTCAGACGGGGGTCCATCAAGGTCCCAGCATTTT. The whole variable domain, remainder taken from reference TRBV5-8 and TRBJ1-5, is EAGVTQSPTHLIKTRGQQATLRCSPISGHTSVYWYQQALGLGLQFLLWYDEGEERNRGNFPPRFSGRQFPNYSSELNVNALELEDSALYLCASSSDGGPSRSQHFGDGTRLSIL.

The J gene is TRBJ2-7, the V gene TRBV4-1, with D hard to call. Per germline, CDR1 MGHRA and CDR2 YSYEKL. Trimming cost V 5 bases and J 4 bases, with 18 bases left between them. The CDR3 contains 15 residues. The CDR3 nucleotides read TGCGCCAGCAGCAGAGAGAGAATGGCGTTATACGAGCAGTACTTC. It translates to CASSRERMALYEQYF.

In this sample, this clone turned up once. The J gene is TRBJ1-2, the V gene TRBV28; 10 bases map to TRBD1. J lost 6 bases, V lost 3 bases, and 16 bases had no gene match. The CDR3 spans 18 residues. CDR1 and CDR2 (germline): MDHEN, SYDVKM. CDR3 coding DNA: TGTGCCAGCAGTTTCGGTGGCCCGGGACAGGGGACTCTCAATGGCTACACCTTC. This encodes CASSFGGPGQGTLNGYTF.